The clone carrying this T cell receptor beta chain appeared many times. With TRAV- and TRBV-specific primers, first-strand cDNA was made, covering the alpha and beta chains. A constant-region primer paired with the V-primer adapter amplified TCRs over roughly 18 PCR cycles. Via MiXCR, TCRdb re-called the reads, giving one row per CDR3 protein. The profile covers under 70,000 distinct CDR3 sequences, with around 25% appearing a single time and 5.7% taken by the ten largest. The germline V gene encodes CDR1 MGHDK and CDR2 SYGVNS. The CDR3 is 12 residues long. Trimming took 5 bases from V and 0 from J, leaving 5 bases between them. The entry originates in a study of low-dose radiotherapy and immunotherapy resistance in tumors. Study-level background: While receiving nivolumab 240 mg every two weeks, patients also received ipilimumab 1 mg/kg every six weeks, both intravenously. The study administered intravenous cyclophosphamide at 200 mg/m2 every two weeks, one day ahead of radiation and immunotherapy.

Time point described: before trial treatment. This TCR derives from a male donor with prostate cancer. The chain recombines TRBV25-1 with TRBJ2-7; D uncertain. The material was PBMCs, obtained before treatment. CDR3: CASSYDSYEQYF. The DNA of the CDR3 is TGTGCCAGCAGTTACGACTCCTACGAGCAGTACTTC.